The TCR beta chain described here comes from a study of cytomegalovirus exposure and HLA in healthy donors. Primers: 60 Vbeta forward and 13 Jbeta reverse. The method was immunoSEQ multiplex PCR; TCRdb's version includes in-frame clones alone and lacks a portion of them. Of 100,000 to 150,000 clones in the sample, around 79% are singletons; the top ten hold approximately 2%. Germline CDR1 is SNHLY and CDR2 is FYNNEI. The trim removed 1 base at V and 4 bases at J, leaving 6 bases unmatched. The CDR3 is made up of 16 amino acids. Input material: PBMCs. This clonotype originated in a middle-aged woman in good health and CMV-seropositive. This chain links TRBV2 with TRBJ1-2; 10 bases match TRBD1. In nucleotides, the CDR3 is TGTGCCAGCAGTGAAGACCGACAGGGGGCGAGCTATGGCTACACCTTC. Protein: CASSEDRQGASYGYTF.